This T cell receptor (beta chain) emerged from a study of CD8 T cells in ankylosing spondylitis. Study observations and caveats: Past research had described some motif variants in reactive arthritis synovial fluid and blood. The disease-linked clones had a CD8+ phenotype and low blood frequencies. Seemingly characteristic of ankylosing spondylitis blood was a TCR beta motif consisting of roughly 8 highly homologous variants. Clones tied to disease were said to be significantly enriched in matched ankylosing spondylitis synovial fluid.

With 6 bases removed from V and 11 bases from J, the gap between germline ends came to 22 bases. The length of the CDR3 is 14 residues. TCRdb reprocessed the 5' RACE reads via MiXCR and lists one record per CDR3 protein. The sample yields roughly 370,000 distinct CDR3 sequences, 20% to 25% seen once. This clonotype was seen a few times. Its matching antigen is unknown. The clonotype was recovered from a male donor with ankylosing spondylitis. The chain combines TRBV12-3 or TRBV12-4 with TRBJ1-1; D is unclear. Sequences were obtained from blood, either unsorted or a sorted T cell fraction (not recorded which). CDR3 sequence reads: CASSPPRGISPAFF. The CDR3 DNA sequence: TGTGCCAGCAGCCCCCCGAGAGGGATCAGTCCCGCTTTCTTT.